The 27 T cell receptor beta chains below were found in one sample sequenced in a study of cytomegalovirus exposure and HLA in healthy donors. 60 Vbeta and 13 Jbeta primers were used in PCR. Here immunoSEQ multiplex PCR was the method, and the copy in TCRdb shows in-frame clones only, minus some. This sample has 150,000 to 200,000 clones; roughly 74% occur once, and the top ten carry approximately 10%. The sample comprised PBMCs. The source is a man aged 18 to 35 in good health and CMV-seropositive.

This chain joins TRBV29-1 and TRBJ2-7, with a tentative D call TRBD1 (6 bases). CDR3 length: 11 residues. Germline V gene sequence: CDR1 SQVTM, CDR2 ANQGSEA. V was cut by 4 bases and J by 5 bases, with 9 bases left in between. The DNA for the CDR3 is TGCAGCGTTGCAGGGGTCCACGAGCAGTACTTC. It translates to CSVAGVHEQYF.

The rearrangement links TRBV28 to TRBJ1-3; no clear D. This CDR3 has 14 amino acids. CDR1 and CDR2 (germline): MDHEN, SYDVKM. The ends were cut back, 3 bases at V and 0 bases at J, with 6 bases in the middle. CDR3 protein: CASSLIHSGNTIYF. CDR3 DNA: TGTGCCAGCAGTTTGATACACTCTGGAAACACCATATATTTT.

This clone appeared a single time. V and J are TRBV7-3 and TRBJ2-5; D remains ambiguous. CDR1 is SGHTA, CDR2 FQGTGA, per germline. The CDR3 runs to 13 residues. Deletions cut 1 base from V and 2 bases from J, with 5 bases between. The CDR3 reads CASSLMSQETQYF. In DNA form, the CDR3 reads TGTGCCAGCAGCTTAATGTCGCAAGAGACCCAGTACTTC.

This CDR3 reads CASSFGLGGEQYF. In DNA form, the CDR3 reads TGTGCCAGCAGCTTTGGGCTGGGGGGAGAGCAGTACTTC. The chain is built from TRBV5-6 and TRBJ2-7, with a weak D call TRBD2 (6 bases). The V and J ends lost 2 bases and 7 bases respectively, with 13 bases between them. The V gene's germline CDR1 is SGHDT and CDR2 YYEEEE. CDR3 length: 13 amino acids.

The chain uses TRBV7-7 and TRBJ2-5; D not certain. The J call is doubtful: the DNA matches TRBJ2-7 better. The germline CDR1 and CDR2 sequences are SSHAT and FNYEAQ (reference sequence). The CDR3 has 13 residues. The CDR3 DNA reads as TGTGCCAGCAGCTTAGATCTAGGCGACGAGCAGTACTTC. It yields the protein CASSLDLGDEQYF.

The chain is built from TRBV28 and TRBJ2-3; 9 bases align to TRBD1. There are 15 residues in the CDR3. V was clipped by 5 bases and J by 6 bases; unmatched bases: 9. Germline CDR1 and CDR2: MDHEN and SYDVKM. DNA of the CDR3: TGTGCCAGCAGTGGGACAGGGAGAAAATGGGATACGCAGTATTTT. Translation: CASSGTGRKWDTQYF.

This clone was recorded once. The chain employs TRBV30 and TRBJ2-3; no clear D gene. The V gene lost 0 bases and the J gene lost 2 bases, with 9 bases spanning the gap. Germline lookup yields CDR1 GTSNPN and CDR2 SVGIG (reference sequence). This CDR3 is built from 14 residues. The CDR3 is CAWSVDLSTDTQYF. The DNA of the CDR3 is TGTGCCTGGAGTGTAGACTTATCCACAGATACGCAGTATTTT.

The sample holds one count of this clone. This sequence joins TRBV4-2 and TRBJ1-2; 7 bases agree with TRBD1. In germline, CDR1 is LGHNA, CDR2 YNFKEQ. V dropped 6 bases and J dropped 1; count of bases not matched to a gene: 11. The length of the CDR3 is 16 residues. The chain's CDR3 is CASSLDSGTVNYGYTF. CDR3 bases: TGTGCCAGCAGTCTGGATTCCGGGACAGTTAACTATGGCTACACCTTC.

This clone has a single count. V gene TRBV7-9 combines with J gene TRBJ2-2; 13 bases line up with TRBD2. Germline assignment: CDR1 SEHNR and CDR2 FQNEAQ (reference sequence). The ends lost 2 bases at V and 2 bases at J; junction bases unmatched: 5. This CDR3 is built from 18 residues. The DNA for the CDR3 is TGTGCCAGCAGCTTACCTGGGACTAGCGGGATTAACACCGGGGAGCTGTTTTTT. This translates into CASSLPGTSGINTGELFF.

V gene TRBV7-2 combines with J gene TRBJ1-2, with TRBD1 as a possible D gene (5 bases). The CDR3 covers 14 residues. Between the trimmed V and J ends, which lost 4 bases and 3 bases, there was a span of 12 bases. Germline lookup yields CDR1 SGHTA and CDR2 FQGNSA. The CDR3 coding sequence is TGTGCCAGCAGCTCGACTGGGGGGTACTATGGCTACACCTTC. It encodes CASSSTGGYYGYTF.

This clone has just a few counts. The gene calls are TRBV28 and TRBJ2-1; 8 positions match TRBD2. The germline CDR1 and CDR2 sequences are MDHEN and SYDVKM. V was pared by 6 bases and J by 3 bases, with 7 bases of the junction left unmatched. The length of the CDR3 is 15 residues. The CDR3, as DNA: TGTGCCAGCAGCCCCAGCGGGAGCAACTACAATGAGCAGTTCTTC. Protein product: CASSPSGSNYNEQFF.

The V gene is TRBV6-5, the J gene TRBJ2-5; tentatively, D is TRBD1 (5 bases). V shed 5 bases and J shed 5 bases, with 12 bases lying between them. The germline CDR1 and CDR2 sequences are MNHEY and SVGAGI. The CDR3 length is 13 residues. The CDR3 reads CASSMTDGETQYF. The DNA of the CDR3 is TGTGCCAGCAGTATGACAGATGGGGAGACCCAGTACTTC.

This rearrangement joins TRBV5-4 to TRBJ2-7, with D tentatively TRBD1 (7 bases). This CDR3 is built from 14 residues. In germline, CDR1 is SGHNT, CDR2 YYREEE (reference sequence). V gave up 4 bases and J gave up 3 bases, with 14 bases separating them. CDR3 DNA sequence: TGTGCCAGCAGCGCGGGACAGCTGAACTACGAGCAGTACTTC. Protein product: CASSAGQLNYEQYF.

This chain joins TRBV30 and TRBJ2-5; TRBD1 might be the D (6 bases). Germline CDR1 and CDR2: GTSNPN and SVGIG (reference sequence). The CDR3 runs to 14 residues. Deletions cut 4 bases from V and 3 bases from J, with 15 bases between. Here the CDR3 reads CAWTTGTAEETQYF. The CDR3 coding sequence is TGTGCCTGGACCACAGGGACGGCCGAAGAGACCCAGTACTTC.

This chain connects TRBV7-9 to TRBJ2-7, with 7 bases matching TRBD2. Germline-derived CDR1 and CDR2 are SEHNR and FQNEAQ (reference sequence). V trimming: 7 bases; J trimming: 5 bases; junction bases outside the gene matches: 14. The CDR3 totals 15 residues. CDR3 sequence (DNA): TGTGCCAGCACCCGAGGGAAAAGCGGGATCAACGAGCAGTACTTC. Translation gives CASTRGKSGINEQYF.

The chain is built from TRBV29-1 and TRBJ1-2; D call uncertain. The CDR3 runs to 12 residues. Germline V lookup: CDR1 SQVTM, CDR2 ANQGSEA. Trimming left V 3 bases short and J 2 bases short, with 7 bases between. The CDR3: CSVEAPNYGYTF. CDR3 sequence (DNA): TGCAGCGTTGAGGCCCCGAACTATGGCTACACCTTC.

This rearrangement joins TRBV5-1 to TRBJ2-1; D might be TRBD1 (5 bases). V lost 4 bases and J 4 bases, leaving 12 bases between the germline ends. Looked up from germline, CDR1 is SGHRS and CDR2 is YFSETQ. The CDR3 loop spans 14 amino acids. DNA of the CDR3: TGCGCCAGCAGCCTCCCCAGGGATTACAATGAGCAGTTCTTC. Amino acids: CASSLPRDYNEQFF.

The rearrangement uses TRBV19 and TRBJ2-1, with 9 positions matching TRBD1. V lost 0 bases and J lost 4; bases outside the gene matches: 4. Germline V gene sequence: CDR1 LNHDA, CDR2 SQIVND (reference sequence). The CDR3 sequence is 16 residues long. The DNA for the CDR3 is TGTGCCAGTAGTATAGATGGGACAGGGCTGTACAATGAGCAGTTCTTC. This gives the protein CASSIDGTGLYNEQFF. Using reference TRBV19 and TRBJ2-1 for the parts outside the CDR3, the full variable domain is DGGITQSPKYLFRKEGQNVTLSCEQNLNHDAMYWYRQDPGQGLRLIYYSQIVNDFQKGDIAEGYSVSREKKESFPLTVTSAQKNPTAFYLCASSIDGTGLYNEQFFGPGTRLTVL.

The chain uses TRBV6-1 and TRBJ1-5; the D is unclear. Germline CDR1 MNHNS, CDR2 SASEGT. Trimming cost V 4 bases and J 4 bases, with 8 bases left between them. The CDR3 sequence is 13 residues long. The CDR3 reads CASSGQLNQPQHF. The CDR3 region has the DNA TGTGCCAGCAGTGGCCAGTTAAATCAGCCCCAGCATTTT.

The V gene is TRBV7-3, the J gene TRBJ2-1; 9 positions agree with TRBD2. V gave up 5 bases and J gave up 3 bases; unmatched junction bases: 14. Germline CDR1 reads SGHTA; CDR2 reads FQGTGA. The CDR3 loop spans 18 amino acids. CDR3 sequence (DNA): TGTGCCAGCAGCAAAGGTGGGATTAGCGGGAGTGGCTACAATGAGCAGTTCTTC. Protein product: CASSKGGISGSGYNEQFF.

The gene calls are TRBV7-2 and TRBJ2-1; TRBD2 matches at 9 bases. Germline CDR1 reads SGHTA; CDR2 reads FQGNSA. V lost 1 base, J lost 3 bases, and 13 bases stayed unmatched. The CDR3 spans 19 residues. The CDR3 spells CASSLVNWSGRRGYNEQFF. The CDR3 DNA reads TGTGCCAGCAGCTTAGTGAATTGGAGCGGGAGGAGGGGCTACAATGAGCAGTTCTTC.

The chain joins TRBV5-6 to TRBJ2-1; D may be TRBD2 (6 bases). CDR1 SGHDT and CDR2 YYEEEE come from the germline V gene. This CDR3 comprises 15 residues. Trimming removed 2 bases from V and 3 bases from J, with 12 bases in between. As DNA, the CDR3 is TGTGCCAGCAGCTTCCTCGCTAGCGTCTACAATGAGCAGTTCTTC. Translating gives CASSFLASVYNEQFF.

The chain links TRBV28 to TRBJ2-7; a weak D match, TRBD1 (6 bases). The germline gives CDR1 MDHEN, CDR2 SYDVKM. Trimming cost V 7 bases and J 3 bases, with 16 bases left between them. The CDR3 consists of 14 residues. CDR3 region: CASISRGQSYEQYF. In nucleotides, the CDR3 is TGTGCCAGCATCTCACGAGGACAGAGCTACGAGCAGTACTTC.

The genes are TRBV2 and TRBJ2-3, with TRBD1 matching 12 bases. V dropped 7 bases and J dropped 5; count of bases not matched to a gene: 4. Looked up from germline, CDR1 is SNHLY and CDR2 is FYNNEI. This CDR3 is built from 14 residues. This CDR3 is CASTGQGAGDTQYF. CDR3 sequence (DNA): TGTGCCAGCACGGGACAGGGGGCGGGAGATACGCAGTATTTT.

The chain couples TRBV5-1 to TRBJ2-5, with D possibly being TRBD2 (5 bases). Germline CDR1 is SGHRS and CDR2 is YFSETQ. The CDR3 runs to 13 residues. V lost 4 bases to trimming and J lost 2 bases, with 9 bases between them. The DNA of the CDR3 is TGCGCCAGCAGCCGGGAACAGCAAGAGACCCAGTACTTC. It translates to CASSREQQETQYF.

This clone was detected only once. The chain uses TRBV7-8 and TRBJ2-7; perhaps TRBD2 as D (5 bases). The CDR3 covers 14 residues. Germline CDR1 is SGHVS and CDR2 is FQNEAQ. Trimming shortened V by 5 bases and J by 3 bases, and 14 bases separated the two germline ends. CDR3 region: CASSASSANYEQYF. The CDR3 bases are TGTGCCAGCAGCGCGAGTAGCGCGAACTACGAGCAGTACTTC. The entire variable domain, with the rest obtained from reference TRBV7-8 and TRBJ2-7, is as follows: GAGVSQSPRYKVAKRGQDVALRCDPISGHVSLFWYQQALGQGPEFLTYFQNEAQLDKSGLPSDRFFAERPEGSVSTLKIQRTQQEDSAVYLCASSASSANYEQYFGPGTRLTVT.

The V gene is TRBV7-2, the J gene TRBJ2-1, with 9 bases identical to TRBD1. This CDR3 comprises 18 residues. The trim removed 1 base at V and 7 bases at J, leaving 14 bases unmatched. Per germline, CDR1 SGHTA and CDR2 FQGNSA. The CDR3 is CASSLVGGRDRAFNEQFF. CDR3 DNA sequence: TGTGCCAGCAGCTTAGTGGGGGGACGGGACAGGGCCTTTAATGAGCAGTTCTTC.